This TCR beta chain originates from a study of response to subunit inactivated influenza vaccine. Study findings and constraints: It was the authors' suggestion that each seasonal influenza vaccination recruits few new T cells.

TCRdb redid the calling of the RT-PCR reads with MiXCR, one entry per CDR3 protein. Among about 700,000 distinct CDR3 sequences listed, approximately 14% were seen once. This CDR3 has 15 amino acids. The ends lost 0 bases at V and 4 bases at J; junction bases unmatched: 6. Germline CDR1 reads SGHTA; CDR2 reads FQGNSA. About this clonotype itself: Its antigen remains unidentified.

This sequence was found in a man in his fifties who received an inactivated influenza vaccine. The gene calls are TRBV7-2 and TRBJ2-7; 7 bases map to TRBD2. The sequencing here drew on PBMCs from blood, taken approximately 15 days before vaccination. CDR3 DNA sequence: TGTGCCAGCAGCTTAGCGCCACTAGCGAGGTACGAGCAGTACTTC. Translating gives CASSLAPLARYEQYF.